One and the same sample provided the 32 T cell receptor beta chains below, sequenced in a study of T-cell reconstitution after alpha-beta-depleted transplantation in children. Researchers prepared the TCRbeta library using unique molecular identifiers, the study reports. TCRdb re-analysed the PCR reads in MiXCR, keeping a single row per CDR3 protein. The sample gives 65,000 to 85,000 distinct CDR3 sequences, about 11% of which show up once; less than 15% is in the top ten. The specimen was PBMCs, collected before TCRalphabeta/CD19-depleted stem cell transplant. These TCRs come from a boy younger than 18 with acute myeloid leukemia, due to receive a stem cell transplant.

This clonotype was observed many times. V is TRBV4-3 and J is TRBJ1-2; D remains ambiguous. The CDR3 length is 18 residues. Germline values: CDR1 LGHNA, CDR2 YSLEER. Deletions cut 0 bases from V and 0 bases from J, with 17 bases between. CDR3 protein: CASSQEGGYSIPNYGYTF. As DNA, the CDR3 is TGCGCCAGCAGCCAAGAAGGAGGGTACAGCATACCTAACTATGGCTACACCTTC.

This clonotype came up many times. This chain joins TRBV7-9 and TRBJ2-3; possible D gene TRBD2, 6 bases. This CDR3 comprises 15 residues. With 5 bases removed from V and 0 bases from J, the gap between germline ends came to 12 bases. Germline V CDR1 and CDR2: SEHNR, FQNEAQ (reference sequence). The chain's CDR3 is CASSPIRGSTDTQYF. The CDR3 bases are TGTGCCAGCAGCCCTATACGGGGGAGCACAGATACGCAGTATTTT. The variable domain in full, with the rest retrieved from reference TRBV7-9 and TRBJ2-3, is DTGVSQNPRHKITKRGQNVTFRCDPISEHNRLYWYRQTLGQGPEFLTYFQNEAQLEKSRLLSDRFSAERPKGSFSTLEIQRTEQGDSAMYLCASSPIRGSTDTQYFGPGTRLTVL.

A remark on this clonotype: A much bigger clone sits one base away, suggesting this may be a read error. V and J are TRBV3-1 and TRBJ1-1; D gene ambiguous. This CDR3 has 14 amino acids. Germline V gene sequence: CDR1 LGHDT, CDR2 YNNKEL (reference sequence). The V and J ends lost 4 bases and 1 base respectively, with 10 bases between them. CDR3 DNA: TGTGCCAGCAGCCTTACTCCTTCGAACACTGAAGCTTTCTTT. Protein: CASSLTPSNTEAFF.

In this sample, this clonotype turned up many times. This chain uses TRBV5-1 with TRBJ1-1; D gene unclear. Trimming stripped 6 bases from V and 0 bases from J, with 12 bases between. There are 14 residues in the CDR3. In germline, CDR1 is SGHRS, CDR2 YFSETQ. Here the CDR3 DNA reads TGCGCCAGCACCTCTGTCGGGATGAACACTGAAGCTTTCTTT. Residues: CASTSVGMNTEAFF. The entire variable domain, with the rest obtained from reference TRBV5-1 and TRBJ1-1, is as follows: KAGVTQTPRYLIKTRGQQVTLSCSPISGHRSVSWYQQTPGQGLQFLFEYFSETQRNKGNFPGRFSGRQFSNSRSEMNVSTLELGDSALYLCASTSVGMNTEAFFGQGTRLTVV.

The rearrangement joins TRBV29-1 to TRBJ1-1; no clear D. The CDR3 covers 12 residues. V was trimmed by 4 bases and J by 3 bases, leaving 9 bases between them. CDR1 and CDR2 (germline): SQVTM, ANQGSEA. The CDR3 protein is CSVVRIDTEAFF. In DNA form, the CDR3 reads TGCAGCGTTGTGAGGATCGACACTGAAGCTTTCTTT.

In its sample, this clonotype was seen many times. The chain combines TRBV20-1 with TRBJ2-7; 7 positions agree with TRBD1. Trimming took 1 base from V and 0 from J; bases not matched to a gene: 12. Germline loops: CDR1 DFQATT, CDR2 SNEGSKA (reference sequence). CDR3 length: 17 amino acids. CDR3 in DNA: TGCAGTGCTAGAGGGGGACAGCGGACAAGCCCCTCCTACGAGCAGTACTTC. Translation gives CSARGGQRTSPSYEQYF.

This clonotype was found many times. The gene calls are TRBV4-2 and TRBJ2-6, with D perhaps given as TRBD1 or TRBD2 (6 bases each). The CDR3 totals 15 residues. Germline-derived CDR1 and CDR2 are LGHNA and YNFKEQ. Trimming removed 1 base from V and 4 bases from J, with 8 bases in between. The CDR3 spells CASSQGGAGANVLTF. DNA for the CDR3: TGTGCCAGCAGCCAAGGGGGGGCCGGGGCCAACGTCCTGACTTTC.

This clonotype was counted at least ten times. CDR3 DNA: TGTGCCAGCAGGACTCCGGGACAGGGTTTTAATGAGCAGTTCTTC. Protein sequence: CASRTPGQGFNEQFF. The chain combines TRBV28 with TRBJ2-1, with 9 bases aligning to TRBD1. Germline trimming cut 6 bases from V and 7 bases from J; bases unmatched to any gene: 10. Germline V CDR1 and CDR2: MDHEN, SYDVKM. CDR3 length: 15 residues.

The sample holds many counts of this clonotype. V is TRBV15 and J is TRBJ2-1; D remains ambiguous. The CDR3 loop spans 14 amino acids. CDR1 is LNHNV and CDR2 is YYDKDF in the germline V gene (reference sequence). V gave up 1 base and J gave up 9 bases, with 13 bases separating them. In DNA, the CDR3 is TGTGCCACCAGCAGAGGGGGATCGGGTTTTGAGCAGTTCTTC. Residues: CATSRGGSGFEQFF.

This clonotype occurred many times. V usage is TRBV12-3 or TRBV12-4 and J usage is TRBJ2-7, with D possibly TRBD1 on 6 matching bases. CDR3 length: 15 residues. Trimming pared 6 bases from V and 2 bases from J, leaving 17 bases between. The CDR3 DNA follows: TGTGCCAGCAGCTCCTCCGGGACAACGACCTACGAGCAGTACGTC. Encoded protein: CASSSSGTTTYEQYV.

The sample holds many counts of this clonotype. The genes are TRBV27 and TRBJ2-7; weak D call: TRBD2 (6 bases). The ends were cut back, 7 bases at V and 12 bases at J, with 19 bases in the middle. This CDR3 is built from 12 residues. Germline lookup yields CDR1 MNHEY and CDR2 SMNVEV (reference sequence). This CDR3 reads CASTGWGDPRYF. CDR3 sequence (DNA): TGTGCCAGCACTGGGTGGGGGGACCCGCGGTACTTC.

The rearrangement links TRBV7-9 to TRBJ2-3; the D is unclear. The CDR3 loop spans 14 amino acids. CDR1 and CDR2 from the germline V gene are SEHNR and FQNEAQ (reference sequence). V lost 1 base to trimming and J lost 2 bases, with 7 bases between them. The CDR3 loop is CASSLEVSTDTQYF. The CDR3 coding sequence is TGTGCCAGCAGCTTAGAAGTATCCACAGATACGCAGTATTTT.

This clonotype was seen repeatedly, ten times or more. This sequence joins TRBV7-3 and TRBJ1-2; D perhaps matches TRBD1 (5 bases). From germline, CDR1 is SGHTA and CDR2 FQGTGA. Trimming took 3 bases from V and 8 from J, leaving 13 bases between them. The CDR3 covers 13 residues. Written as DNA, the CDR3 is TGTGCCAGCAGCTTGATCGCAGGGAGGGGCTACACCTTC. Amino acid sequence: CASSLIAGRGYTF.

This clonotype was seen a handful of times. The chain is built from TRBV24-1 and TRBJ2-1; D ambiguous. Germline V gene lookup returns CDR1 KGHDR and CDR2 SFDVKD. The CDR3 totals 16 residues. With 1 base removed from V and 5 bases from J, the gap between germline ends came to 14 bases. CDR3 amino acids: CATSDFRTPTNNEQFF. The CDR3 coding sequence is TGTGCCACCAGTGATTTCCGCACCCCTACGAACAATGAGCAGTTCTTC.

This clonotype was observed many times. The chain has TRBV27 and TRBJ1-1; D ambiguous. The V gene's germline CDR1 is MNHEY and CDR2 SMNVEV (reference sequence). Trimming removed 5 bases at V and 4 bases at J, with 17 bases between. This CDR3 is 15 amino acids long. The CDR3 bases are TGTGCCAGCAGTCTCCACAAGACCCCAAGCACTGAAGCTTTCTTT. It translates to CASSLHKTPSTEAFF.

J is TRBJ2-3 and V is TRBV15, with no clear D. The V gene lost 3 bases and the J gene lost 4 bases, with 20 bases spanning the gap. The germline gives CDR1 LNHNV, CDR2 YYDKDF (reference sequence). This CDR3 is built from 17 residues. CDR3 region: CATSSGLLDLGADTQYF. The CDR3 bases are TGTGCCACCAGCAGCGGCCTGCTAGATCTTGGGGCAGATACGCAGTATTTT.

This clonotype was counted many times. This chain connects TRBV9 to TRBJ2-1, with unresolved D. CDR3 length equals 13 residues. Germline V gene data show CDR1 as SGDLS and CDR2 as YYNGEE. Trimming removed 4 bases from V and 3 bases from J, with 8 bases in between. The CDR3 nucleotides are TGTGCCAGCAGCCCTACTGGCTACAATGAGCAGTTCTTC. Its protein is CASSPTGYNEQFF. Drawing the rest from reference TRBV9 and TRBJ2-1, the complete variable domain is DSGVTQTPKHLITATGQRVTLRCSPRSGDLSVYWYQQSLDQGLQFLIQYYNGEERAKGNILERFSAQQFPDLHSELNLSSLELGDSALYFCASSPTGYNEQFFGPGTRLTVL.

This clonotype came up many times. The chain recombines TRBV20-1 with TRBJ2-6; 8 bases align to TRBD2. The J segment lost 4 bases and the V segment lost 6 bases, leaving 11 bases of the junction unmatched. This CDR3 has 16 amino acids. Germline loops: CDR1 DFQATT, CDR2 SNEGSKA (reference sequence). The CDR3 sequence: CSATRGGLSGANVLTF. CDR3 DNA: TGCAGTGCCACCCGGGGGGGGCTATCCGGGGCCAACGTCCTGACTTTC.

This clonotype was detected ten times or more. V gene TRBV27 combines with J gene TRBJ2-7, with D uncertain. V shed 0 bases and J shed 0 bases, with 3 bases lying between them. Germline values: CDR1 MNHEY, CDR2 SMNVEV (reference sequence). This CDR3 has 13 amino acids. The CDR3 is CASSLSTSYEQYF. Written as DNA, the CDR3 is TGTGCCAGCAGTTTATCGACCTCCTACGAGCAGTACTTC.

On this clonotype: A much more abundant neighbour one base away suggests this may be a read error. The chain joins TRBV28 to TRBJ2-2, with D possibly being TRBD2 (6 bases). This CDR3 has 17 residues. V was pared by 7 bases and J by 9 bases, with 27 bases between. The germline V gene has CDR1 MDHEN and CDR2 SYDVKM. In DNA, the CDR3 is TGTGCCAGCACCCCCAATCGGGGGACCGAGACGGTGCGGGAGCTGTTTTTT. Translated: CASTPNRGTETVRELFF. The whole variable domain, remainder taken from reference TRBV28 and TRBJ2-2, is DVKVTQSSRYLVKRTGEKVFLECVQDMDHENMFWYRQDPGLGLRLIYFSYDVKMKEKGDIPEGYSVSREKKERFSLILESASTNQTSMYLCASTPNRGTETVRELFFGEGSRLTVL.

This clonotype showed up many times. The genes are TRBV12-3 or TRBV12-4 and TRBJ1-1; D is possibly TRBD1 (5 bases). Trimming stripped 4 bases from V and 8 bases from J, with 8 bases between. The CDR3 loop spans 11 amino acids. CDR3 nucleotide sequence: TGTGCCAGCAGTTCCGGGGGGGAAGCTTTCTTT. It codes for CASSSGGEAFF.

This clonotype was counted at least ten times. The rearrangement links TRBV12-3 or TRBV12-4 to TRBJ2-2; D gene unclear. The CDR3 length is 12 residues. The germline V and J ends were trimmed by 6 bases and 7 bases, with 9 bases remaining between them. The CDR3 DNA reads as TGTGCCAGCAGACAAGGACGCGGGGAGCTGTTTTTT. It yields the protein CASRQGRGELFF.

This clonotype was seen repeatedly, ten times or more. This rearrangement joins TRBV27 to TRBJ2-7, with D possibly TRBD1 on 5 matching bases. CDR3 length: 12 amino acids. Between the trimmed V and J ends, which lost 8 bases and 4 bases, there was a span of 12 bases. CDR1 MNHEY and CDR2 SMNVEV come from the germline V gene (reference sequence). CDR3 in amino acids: CASGPTVYEQYF. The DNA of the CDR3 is TGTGCCAGCGGGCCGACAGTGTACGAGCAGTACTTC.

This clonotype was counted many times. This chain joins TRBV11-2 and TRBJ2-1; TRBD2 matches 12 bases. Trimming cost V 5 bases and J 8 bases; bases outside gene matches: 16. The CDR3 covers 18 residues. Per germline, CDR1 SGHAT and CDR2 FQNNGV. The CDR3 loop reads CASSHPLALAGGLHEQFF. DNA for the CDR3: TGTGCCAGCAGCCATCCCCTGGCACTAGCGGGAGGCCTACATGAGCAGTTCTTC.

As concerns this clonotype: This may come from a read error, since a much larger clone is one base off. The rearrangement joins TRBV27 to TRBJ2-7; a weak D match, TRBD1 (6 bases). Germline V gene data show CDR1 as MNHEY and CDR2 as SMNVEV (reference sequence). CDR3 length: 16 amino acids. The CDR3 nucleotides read TGTGCCGGCAGTCGCACCTTCCGGGACAAGCCCTACGAGCAGTACTTC. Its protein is CAGSRTFRDKPYEQYF.

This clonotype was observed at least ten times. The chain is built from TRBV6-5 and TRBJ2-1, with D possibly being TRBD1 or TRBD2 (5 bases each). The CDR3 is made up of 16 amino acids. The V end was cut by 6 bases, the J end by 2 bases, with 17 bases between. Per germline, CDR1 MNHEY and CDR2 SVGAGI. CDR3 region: CASSRMGLAPYNEQFF. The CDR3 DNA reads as TGTGCCAGCAGCCGTATGGGGCTAGCCCCCTACAATGAGCAGTTCTTC.

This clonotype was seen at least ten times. This chain's CDR3 is CASSEARVYEQFF. The CDR3 DNA is TGCGCCAGCAGCGAGGCTAGAGTCTATGAGCAGTTCTTC. The chain employs TRBV5-1 and TRBJ2-1; D is unclear. The CDR3 covers 13 residues. CDR1 is SGHRS and CDR2 is YFSETQ in the germline V gene. Between the trimmed V and J ends, which lost 4 bases and 8 bases, there was a span of 13 bases. Variable domain in full (rest from reference TRBV5-1 and TRBJ2-1): KAGVTQTPRYLIKTRGQQVTLSCSPISGHRSVSWYQQTPGQGLQFLFEYFSETQRNKGNFPGRFSGRQFSNSRSEMNVSTLELGDSALYLCASSEARVYEQFFGPGTRLTVL.

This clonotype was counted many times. DNA for the CDR3: TGCAGTGCCGCGGAGGGGGGCTACACCTTC. Translated: CSAAEGGYTF. This chain connects TRBV20-1 to TRBJ1-2, with D perhaps TRBD1 (5 bases). Trimming left V 6 bases short and J 8 bases short, with 10 bases between. The CDR3 extends over 10 amino acids. Germline V gene sequence: CDR1 DFQATT, CDR2 SNEGSKA (reference sequence).

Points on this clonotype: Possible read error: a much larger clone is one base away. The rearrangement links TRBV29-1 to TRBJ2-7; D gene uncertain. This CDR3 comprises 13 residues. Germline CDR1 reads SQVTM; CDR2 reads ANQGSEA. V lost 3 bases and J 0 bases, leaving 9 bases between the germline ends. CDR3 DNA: TGCAGCGTTGAGGTATACCCCTCCTACGAGCAGTACTTC. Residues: CSVEVYPSYEQYF.

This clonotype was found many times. The CDR3 sequence is CASSLASGSTYEQYF. The CDR3, as DNA: TGTGCCAGCAGCTTAGCAAGCGGGAGCACCTACGAGCAGTACTTC. The chain combines TRBV7-2 with TRBJ2-7, with TRBD2 matching 8 bases. Germline assignment: CDR1 SGHTA and CDR2 FQGNSA. The CDR3 totals 15 residues. V gave up 0 bases and J gave up 2 bases; unmatched junction bases: 3.

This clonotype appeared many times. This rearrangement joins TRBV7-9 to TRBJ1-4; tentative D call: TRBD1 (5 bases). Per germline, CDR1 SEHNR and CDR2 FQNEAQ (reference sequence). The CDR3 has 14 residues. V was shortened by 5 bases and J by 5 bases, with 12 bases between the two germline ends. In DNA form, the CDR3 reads TGTGCCAGCAGCCTCGACAGAGGAAATGAAAAACTGTTTTTT. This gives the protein CASSLDRGNEKLFF.

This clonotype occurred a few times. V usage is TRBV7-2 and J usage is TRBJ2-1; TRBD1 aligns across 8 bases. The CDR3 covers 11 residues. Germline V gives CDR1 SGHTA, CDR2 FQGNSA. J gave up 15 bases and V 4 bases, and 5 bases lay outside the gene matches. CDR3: CASSSGQGRFF. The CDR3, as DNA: TGTGCCAGCAGCTCTGGACAGGGTCGGTTCTTC.